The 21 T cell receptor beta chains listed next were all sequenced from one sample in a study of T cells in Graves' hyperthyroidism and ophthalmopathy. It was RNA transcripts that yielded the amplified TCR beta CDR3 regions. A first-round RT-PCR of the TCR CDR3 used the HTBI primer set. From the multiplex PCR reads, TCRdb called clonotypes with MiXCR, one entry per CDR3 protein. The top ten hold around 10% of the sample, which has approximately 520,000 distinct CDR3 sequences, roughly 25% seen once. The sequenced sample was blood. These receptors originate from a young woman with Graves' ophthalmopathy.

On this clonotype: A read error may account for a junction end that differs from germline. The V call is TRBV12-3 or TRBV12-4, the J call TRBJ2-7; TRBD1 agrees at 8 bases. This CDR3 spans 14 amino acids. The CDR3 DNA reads TGCGCCAGCAGCCAAGAGGACAGGGACGGCGAGCAGTACTTC. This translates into CASSQEDRDGEQYF.

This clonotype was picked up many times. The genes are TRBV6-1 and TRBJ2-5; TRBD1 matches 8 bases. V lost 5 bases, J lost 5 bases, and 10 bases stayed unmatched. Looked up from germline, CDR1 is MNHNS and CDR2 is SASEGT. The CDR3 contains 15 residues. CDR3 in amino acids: CASSNPARGHETQYF. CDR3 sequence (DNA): TGTGCCAGCAGTAATCCCGCCAGGGGGCACGAGACCCAGTACTTC.

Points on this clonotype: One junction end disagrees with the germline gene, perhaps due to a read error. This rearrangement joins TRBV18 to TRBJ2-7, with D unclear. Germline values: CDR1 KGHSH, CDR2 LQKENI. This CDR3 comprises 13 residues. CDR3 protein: CASPPVGTYEQYF. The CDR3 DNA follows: TGTGCCAGCCCACCAGTCGGTACCTACGAGCAGTACTTC. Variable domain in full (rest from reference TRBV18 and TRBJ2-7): NAGVMQNPRHLVRRRGQEARLRCSPMKGHSHVYWYRQLPEEGLKFMVYLQKENIIDESGMPKERFSAEFPKEGPSILRIQQVVRGDSAAYFCASPPVGTYEQYFGPGTRLTVT.

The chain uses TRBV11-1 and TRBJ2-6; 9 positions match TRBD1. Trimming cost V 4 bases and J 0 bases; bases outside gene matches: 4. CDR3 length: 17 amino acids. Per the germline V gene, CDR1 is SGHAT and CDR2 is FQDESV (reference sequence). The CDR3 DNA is TGTGCCAGCAGCTCCGGGACAGGGCCCTCTGGGGCCAACGTCCTGACTTTC. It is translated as CASSSGTGPSGANVLTF.

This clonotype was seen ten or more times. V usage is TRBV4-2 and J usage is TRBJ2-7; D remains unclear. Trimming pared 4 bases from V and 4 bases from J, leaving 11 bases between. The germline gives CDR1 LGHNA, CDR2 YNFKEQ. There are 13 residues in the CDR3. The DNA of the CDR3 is TGTGCCAGCAGCCCTGGTTCTTTATACGAGCAGTACTTC. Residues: CASSPGSLYEQYF.

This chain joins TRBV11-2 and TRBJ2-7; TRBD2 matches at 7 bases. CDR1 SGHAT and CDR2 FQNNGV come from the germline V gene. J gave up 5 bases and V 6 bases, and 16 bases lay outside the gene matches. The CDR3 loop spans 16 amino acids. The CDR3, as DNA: TGTGCCAGCAGTTCCCCAATGGGGGGGGGAGGCAACGAGCAGTACTTC. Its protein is CASSSPMGGGGNEQYF.

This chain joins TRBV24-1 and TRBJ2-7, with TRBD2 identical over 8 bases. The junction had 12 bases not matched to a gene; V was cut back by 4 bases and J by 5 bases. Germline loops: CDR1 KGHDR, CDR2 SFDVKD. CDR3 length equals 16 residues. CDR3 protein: CATSENGRAGVNEQYF. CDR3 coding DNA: TGTGCCACCAGTGAGAATGGAAGAGCGGGAGTTAACGAGCAGTACTTC.

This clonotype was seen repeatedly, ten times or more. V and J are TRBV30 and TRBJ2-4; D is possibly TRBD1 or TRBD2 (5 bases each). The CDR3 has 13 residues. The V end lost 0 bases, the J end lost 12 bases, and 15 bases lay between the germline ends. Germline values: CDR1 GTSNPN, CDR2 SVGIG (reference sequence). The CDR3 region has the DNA TGTGCCTGGAGTGTAACTCCTCAGGGACCTCAGTACTTC. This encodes CAWSVTPQGPQYF.

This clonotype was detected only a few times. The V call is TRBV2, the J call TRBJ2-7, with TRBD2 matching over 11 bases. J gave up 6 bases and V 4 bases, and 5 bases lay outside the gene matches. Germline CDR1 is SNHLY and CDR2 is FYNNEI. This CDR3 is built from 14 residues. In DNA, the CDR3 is TGTGCCAGCAGTGGGACTAGCGGGCCCGTCGAGCAGTACTTC. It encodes CASSGTSGPVEQYF.

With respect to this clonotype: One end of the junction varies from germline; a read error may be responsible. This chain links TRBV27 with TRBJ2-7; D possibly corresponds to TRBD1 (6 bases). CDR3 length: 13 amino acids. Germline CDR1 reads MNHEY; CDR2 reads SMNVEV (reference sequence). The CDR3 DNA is TGTGCCAGCAGTTTAGAACAGGGCTACGAGCACTACTTC. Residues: CASSLEQGYEHYF.

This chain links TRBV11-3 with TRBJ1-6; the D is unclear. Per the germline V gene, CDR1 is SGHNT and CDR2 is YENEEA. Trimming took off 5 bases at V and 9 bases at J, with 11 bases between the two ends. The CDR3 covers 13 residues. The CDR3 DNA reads TGTGCCAGCAGCCGGGATACAGCTTCACCCCTCCACTTT. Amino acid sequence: CASSRDTASPLHF.

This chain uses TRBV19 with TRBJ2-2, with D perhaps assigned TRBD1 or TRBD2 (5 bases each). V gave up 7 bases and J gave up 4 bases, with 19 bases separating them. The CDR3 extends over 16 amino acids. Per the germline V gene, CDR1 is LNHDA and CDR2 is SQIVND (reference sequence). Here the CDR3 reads CASTDPGRILTGELFF. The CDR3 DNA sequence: TGTGCCAGTACCGATCCGGGACGTATACTCACCGGGGAGCTGTTTTTT.

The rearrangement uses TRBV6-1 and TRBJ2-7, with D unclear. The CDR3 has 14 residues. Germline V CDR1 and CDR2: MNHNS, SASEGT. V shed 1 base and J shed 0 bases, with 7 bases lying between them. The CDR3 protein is CASSEEGHSYEQYF. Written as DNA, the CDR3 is TGTGCCAGCAGTGAAGAGGGCCACTCCTACGAGCAGTACTTC.

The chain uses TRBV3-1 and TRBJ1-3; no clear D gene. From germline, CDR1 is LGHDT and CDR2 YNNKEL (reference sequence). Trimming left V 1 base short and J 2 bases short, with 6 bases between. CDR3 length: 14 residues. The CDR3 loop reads CASSQVSTGNTIYF. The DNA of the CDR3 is TGTGCCAGCAGCCAAGTTTCTACTGGAAACACCATATATTTT.

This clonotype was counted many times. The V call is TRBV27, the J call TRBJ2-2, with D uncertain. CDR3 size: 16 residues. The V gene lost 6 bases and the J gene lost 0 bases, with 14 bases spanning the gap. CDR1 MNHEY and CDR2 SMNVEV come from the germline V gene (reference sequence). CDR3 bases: TGTGCCAGCAGCCCTCTCGACGGACCGAACACCGGGGAGCTGTTTTTT. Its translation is CASSPLDGPNTGELFF.

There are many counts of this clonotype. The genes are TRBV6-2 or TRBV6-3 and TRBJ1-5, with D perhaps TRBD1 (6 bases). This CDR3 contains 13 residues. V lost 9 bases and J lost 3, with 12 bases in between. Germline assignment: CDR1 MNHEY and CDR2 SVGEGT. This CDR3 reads CASQGFDNQPQHF. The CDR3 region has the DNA TGTGCCAGTCAGGGGTTCGACAATCAGCCCCAGCATTTT.

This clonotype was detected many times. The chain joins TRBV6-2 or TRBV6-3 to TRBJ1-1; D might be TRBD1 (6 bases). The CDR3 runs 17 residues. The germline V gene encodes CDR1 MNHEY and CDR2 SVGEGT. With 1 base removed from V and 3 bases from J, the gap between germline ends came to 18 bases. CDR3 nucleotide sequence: TGTGCCAGCAGTTACTGGTTCTTGGGGGCAGGGGACACTGAAGCTTTCTTT. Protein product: CASSYWFLGAGDTEAFF.

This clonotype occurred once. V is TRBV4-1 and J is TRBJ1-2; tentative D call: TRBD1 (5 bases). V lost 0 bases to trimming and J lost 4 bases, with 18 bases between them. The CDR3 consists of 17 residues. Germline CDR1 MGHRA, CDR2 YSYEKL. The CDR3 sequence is CASSQEGLGRQTYGYTF. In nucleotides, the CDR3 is TGCGCCAGCAGCCAAGAGGGGCTAGGTAGACAGACCTATGGCTACACCTTC.

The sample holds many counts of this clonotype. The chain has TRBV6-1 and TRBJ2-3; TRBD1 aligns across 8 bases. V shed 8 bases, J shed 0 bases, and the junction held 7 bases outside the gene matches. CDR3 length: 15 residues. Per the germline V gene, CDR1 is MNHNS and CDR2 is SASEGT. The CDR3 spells CASAPTGESTDTQYF. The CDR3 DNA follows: TGTGCCAGCGCTCCGACAGGGGAAAGCACAGATACGCAGTATTTT.

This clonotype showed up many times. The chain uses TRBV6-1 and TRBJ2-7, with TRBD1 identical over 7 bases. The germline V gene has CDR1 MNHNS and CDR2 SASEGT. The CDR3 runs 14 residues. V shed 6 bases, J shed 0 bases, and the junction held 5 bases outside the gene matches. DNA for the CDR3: TGTGCCAGCAGCCAGGGGGTTAGCTCCTACGAGCAGTACTTC. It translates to CASSQGVSSYEQYF.

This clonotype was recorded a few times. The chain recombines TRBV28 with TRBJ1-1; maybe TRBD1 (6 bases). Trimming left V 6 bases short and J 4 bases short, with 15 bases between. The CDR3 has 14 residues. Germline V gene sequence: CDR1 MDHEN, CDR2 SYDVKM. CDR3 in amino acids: CASRQTGGSTEAFF. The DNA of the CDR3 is TGTGCCAGCAGGCAGACAGGAGGAAGCACTGAAGCTTTCTTT.